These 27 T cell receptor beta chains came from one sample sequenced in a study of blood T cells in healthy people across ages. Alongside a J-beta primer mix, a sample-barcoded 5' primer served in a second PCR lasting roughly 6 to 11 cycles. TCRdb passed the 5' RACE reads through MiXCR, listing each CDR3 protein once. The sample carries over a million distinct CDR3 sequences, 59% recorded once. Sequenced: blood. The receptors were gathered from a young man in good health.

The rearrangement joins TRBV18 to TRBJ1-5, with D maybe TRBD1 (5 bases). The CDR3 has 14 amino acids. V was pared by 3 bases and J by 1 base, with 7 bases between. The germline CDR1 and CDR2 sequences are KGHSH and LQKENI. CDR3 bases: TGTGCCAGCTCACCGGGGCCCAGCAATCAGCCCCAGCATTTT. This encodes CASSPGPSNQPQHF.

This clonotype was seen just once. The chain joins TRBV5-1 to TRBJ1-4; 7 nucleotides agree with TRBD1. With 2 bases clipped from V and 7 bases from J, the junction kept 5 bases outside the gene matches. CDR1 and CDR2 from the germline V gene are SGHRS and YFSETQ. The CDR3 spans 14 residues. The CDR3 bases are TGCGCCAGCAGCTTCGGGACAGAAAGTGAAAAACTGTTTTTT. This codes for CASSFGTESEKLFF.

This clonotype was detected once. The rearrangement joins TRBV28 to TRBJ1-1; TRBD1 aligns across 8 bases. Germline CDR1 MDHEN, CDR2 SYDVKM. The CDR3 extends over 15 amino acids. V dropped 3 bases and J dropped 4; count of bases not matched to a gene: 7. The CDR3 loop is CASSFAGGSGTEAFF. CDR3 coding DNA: TGTGCCAGCAGTTTTGCAGGGGGCTCGGGCACTGAAGCTTTCTTT.

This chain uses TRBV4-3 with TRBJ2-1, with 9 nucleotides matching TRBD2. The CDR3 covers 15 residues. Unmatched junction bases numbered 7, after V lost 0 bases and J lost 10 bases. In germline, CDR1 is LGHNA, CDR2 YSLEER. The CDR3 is CASSQDPSGVSEQFF. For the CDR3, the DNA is TGCGCCAGCAGCCAAGACCCTAGCGGGGTAAGCGAGCAGTTCTTC.

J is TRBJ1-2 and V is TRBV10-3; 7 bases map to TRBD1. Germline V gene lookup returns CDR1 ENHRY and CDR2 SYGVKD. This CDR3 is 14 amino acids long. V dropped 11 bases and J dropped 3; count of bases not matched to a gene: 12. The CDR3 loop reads CAAGVRDSDYGYTF. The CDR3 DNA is TGTGCCGCCGGGGTCCGGGACAGCGACTATGGCTACACCTTC.

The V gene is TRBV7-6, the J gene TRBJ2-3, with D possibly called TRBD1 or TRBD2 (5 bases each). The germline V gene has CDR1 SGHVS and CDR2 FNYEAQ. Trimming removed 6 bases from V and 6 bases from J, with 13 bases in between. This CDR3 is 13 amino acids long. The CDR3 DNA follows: TGTGCCAGCAGGGGGACCACCGTGGATACGCAGTATTTT. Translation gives CASRGTTVDTQYF.

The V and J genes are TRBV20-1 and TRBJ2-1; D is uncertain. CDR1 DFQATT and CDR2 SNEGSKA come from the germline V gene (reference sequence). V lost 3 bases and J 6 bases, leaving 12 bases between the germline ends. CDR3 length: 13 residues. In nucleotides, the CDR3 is TGCAGTGCTAGCCGTGACGCGGTCAATGAGCAGTTCTTC. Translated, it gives CSASRDAVNEQFF.

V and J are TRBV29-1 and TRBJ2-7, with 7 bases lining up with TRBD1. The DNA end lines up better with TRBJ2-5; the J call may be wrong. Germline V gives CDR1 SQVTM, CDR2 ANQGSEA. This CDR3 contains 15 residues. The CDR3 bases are TGCAGCGTTGGATCAGCAGGGGACAGTCAAGAGACCCAGTACTTC. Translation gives CSVGSAGDSQETQYF.

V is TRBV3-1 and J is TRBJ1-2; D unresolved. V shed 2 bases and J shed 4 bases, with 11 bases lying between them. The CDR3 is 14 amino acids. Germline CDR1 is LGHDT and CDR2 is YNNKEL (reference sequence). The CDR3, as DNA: TGTGCCAGCAGCCAATCTCTGGACGTCTATGGCTACACCTTC. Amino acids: CASSQSLDVYGYTF.

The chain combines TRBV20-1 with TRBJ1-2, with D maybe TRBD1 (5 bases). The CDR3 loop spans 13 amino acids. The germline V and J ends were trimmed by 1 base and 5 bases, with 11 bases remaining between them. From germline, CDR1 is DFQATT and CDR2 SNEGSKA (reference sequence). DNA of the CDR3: TGCAGTGCTAGAGTGGGCAGGGAATATGGCTACACCTTC. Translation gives CSARVGREYGYTF.

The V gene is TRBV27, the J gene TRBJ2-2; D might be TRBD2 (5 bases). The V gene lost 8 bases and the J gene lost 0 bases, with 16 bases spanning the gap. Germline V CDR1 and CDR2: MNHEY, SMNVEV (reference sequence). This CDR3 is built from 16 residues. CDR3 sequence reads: CASDHPGSSNTGELFF. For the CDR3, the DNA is TGTGCCAGCGACCATCCGGGGTCCTCGAACACCGGGGAGCTGTTTTTT.

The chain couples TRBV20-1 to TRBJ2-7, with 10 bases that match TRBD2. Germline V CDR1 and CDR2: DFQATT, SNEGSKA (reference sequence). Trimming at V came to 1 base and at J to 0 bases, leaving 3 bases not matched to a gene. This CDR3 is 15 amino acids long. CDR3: CSARAPSGGSYEQYF. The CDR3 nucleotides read TGCAGTGCTAGAGCTCCTAGCGGGGGCTCCTACGAGCAGTACTTC.

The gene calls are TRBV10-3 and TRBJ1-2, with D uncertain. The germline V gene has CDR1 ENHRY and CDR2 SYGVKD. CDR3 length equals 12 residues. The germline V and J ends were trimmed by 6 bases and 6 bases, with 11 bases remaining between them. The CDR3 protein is CAISWEGDGYTF. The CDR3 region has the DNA TGTGCCATCAGCTGGGAGGGAGATGGCTACACCTTC.

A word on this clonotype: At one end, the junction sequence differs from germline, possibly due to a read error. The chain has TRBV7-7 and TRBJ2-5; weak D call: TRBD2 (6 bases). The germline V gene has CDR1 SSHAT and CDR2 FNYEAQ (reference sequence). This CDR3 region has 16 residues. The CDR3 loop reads CASSLGGRTSFETQYF. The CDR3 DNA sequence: TGTGCTAGCAGCTTAGGAGGGAGGACCTCGTTTGAGACCCAGTACTTC.

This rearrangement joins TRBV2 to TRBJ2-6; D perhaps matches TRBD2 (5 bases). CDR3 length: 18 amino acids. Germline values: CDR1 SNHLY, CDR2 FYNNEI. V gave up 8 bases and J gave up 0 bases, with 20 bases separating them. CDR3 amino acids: CASRGVMSANSGANVLTF. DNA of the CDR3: TGTGCCAGCCGGGGAGTTATGTCCGCAAACTCTGGGGCCAACGTCCTGACTTTC.

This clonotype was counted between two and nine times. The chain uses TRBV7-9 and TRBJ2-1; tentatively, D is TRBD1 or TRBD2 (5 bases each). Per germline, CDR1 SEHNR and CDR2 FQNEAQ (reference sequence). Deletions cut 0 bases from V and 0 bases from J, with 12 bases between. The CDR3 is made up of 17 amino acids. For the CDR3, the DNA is TGTGCCAGCAGCTTAGCGGAGACAGACTACTCCTACAATGAGCAGTTCTTC. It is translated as CASSLAETDYSYNEQFF.

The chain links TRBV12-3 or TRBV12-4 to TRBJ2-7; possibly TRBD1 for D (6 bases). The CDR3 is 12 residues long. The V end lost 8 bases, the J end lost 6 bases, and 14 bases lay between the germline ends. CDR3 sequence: CASHQGRGEQYF. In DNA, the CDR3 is TGTGCCAGCCACCAGGGGAGAGGCGAGCAGTACTTC.

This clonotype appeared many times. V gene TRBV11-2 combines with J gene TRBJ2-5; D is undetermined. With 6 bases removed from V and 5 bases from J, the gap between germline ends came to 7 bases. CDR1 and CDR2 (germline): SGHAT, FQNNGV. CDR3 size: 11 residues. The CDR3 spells CASSSVETQYF. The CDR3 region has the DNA TGTGCCAGCAGTTCGGTCGAGACCCAGTACTTC.

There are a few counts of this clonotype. DNA of the CDR3: TGCGCCAGCAGCCATATCAGAGGGACGGGGATTCGGCAGTTCTTC. Translated, it gives CASSHIRGTGIRQFF. The rearrangement joins TRBV4-3 to TRBJ2-1, with D tentatively TRBD1 or TRBD2 (5 bases each). V was clipped by 3 bases and J by 12 bases, with 21 bases between them. This CDR3 region has 15 residues. Germline CDR1 reads LGHNA; CDR2 reads YSLEER.

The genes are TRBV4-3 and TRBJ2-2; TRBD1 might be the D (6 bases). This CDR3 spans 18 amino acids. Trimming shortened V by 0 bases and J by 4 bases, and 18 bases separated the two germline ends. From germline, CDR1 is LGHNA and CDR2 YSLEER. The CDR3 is CASSQDLPGEGGTGELFF. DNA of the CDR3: TGCGCCAGCAGCCAAGATCTACCCGGGGAAGGGGGCACCGGGGAGCTGTTTTTT.

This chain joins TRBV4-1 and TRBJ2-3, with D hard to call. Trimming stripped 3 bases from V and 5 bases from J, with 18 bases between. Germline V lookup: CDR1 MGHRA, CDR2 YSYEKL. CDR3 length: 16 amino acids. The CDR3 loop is CASSQVTEPLEDTQYF. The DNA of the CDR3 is TGCGCCAGCAGCCAGGTCACAGAGCCACTGGAAGATACGCAGTATTTT.

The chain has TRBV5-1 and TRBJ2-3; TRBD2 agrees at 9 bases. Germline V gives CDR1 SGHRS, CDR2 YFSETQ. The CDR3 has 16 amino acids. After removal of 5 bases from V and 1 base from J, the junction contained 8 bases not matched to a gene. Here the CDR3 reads CASRDARTSGTDTQYF. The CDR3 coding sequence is TGCGCCAGCAGGGATGCTCGGACTAGCGGCACAGATACGCAGTATTTT.

CDR3 loop: CASSLVDPIDSQNGYTF. As DNA, the CDR3 is TGTGCCAGCAGCTTAGTAGATCCAATAGACAGCCAAAATGGCTACACCTTC. The J gene is TRBJ1-2, the V gene TRBV7-9; TRBD1 might be the D (5 bases). Germline V gives CDR1 SEHNR, CDR2 FQNEAQ (reference sequence). The germline V and J ends were trimmed by 1 base and 6 bases, with 21 bases remaining between them. The CDR3 totals 17 residues.

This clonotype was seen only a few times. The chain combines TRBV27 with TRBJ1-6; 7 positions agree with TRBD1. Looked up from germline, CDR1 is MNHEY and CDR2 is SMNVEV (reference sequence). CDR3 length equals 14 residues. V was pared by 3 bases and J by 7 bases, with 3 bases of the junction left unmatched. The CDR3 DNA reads TGTGCCAGCAGTTTTCGGGACAGAAATTCACCCCTCCACTTT. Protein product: CASSFRDRNSPLHF.

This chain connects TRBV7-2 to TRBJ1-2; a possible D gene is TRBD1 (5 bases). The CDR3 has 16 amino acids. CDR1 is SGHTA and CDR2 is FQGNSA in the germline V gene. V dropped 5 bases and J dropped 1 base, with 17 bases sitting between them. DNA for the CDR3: TGTGCCAGCAGCCAAGGGGAAGGCGTATTTAACTATGGCTACACCTTC. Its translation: CASSQGEGVFNYGYTF.

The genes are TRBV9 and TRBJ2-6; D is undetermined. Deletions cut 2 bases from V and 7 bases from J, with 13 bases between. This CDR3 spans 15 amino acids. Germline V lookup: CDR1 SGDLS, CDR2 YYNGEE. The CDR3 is CASSVGVVSANVLTF. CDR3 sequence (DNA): TGTGCCAGCAGCGTTGGGGTAGTTAGCGCCAACGTCCTGACTTTC.

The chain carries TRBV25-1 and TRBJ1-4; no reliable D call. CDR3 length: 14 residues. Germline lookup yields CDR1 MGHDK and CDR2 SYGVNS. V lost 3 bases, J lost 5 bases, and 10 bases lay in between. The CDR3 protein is CASSEDWGNEKLFF. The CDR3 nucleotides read TGTGCCAGCAGTGAGGACTGGGGAAATGAAAAACTGTTTTTT.